One sample yielded the 5 T cell receptor beta chains listed below, sequenced in a study of blood T cell repertoires in COVID-19. Method: immunoSEQ multiplex PCR; TCRdb's copy keeps in-frame clones and lacks some. The table has 65,000 to 75,000 clones, around 74% seen once. The sequenced sample was peripheral blood. Receptor source: a man aged 65 to 85 with acute or convalescent COVID-19.

The V call is TRBV2, the J call TRBJ2-3, with 8 bases aligning to TRBD1. J was trimmed by 2 bases and V by 6 bases; bases with no gene match: 4. The CDR3 runs to 14 residues. CDR1 and CDR2 from the germline V gene are SNHLY and FYNNEI. This CDR3 reads CASSGQGLTDTQYF. CDR3 nucleotide sequence: TGTGCCAGCAGCGGACAGGGACTCACAGATACGCAGTATTTT.

The rearrangement uses TRBV24-1 and TRBJ1-1, with 8 positions matching TRBD1. The V gene end was trimmed by 1 base and the J gene end by 1 base; junction bases not matched to a gene: 10. The germline gives CDR1 KGHDR, CDR2 SFDVKD. This CDR3 has 18 amino acids. The DNA of the CDR3 is TGTGCCACCAGTGATTTAGCTGAGCCGGGACAGGAGAACACTGAAGCTTTCTTT. Its protein product is CATSDLAEPGQENTEAFF.

V usage is TRBV11-2 and J usage is TRBJ2-1; TRBD2 aligns across 9 bases. The germline V gene has CDR1 SGHAT and CDR2 FQNNGV. The V and J ends lost 5 bases and 10 bases, in that order; junction bases with no gene match: 12. There are 15 residues in the CDR3. The CDR3: CASSRLAGGSGEQFF. CDR3 in DNA: TGTGCCAGCAGCCGACTCGCGGGAGGGTCAGGGGAGCAGTTCTTC.

This clone was seen just once. The chain joins TRBV3-1 (or the pseudogene TRBV3-2) to TRBJ2-3; 9 bases match TRBD2. The CDR3 has 16 residues. V was pared by 0 bases and J by 3 bases, with 4 bases of the junction left unmatched. From germline, CDR1 is LGHDT and CDR2 YNNKEL (reference sequence). The CDR3 bases are TGTGCCAGCAGCCAAGATCCCGCGGGAGGGACAGATACGCAGTATTTT. Its protein is CASSQDPAGGTDTQYF.

This chain joins TRBV6-5 and TRBJ1-3; possible D gene TRBD1, 5 bases. V lost 10 bases, J lost 0 bases, and 13 bases lay in between. CDR3 length: 14 residues. Germline V gene sequence: CDR1 MNHEY, CDR2 SVGAGI. CDR3 region: CATGGYTSGNTIYF. CDR3 DNA: TGTGCCACGGGGGGGTATACCTCTGGAAACACCATATATTTT.